The clone carrying this T cell receptor (beta chain) has just a few counts. The antigen remains unidentified. This entry comes from a study of CD8 T cells in ankylosing spondylitis. Whole-study results and caveats: A motif in TCR beta, a set of about eight highly homologous variants, appeared characteristic of ankylosing spondylitis blood. Researchers reportedly found disease-linked clones significantly enriched in matched ankylosing spondylitis synovial fluid. Past research had described some motif variants in reactive arthritis synovial fluid and blood.

Quantitative barcoded 5'-RACE was used to prepare TCR beta libraries. TCRdb fed the 5' RACE reads into MiXCR, producing one record per CDR3 protein. The sample lists a few hundred thousand distinct CDR3 sequences; under 30% were seen once. V gave up 0 bases and J gave up 0 bases, with 15 bases separating them. Germline V gene lookup returns CDR1 DFQATT and CDR2 SNEGSKA (reference sequence). CDR3 size: 18 residues. J is TRBJ2-6 and V is TRBV20-1; D is perhaps TRBD2 (5 bases). The clonotype originates from a male donor with ankylosing spondylitis or in good health (not recorded which). Sequences were obtained from blood, either unsorted or a sorted T cell fraction (not recorded which). The CDR3 bases are TGCAGTGCTAGAGATCCGGGGAAAAACAGCTCTGGGGCCAACGTCCTGACTTTC. It translates to CSARDPGKNSSGANVLTF.